This TCR beta chain is from a study of T-cell memory formation after mild COVID-19. Regarding the study as a whole: The pre-infection memory compartment contained some responding clones, suggesting cross-reactive memory joined. Clones shrinking from day 15 to 85 showed even CD4/CD8 mixes; later expanders tilted CD4+.

MiXCR was run by TCRdb on the 5' RACE reads, yielding one entry per CDR3 protein. The data show about 340,000 distinct CDR3 sequences, with approximately 15% seen just once and about 22% held by the top ten. Germline loops: CDR1 WNHNN, CDR2 SYGVQD (reference sequence). This CDR3 region has 15 residues. The V end was cut by 6 bases, the J end by 9 bases, with 22 bases between. The table lists this clonotype with many counts. Its antigen is still unknown. The V call is TRBV10-1, the J call TRBJ2-3; either TRBD1 or TRBD2 may fit D (6 bases each). Sequences were obtained from PBMCs or a T cell subset sorted from them (not recorded which). This clonotype was sampled from a man between 18 and 35 years old who had mild COVID-19 (a few samples of this study predate the infection). Cell type and time point are not known. CDR3 in amino acids: CASSSGTTGVQTQYF. CDR3 DNA: TGCGCCAGCAGCTCGGGGACAACGGGGGTTCAGACGCAGTATTTT.